This T cell receptor (beta chain) was observed in a study of T cells after yellow fever vaccination. Study outcomes and limitations: Weaker, the secondary response peaked sooner, at day 5 versus 15.

TCRdb redid the calling of the 5' RACE reads with MiXCR, one entry per CDR3 protein. The repertoire consists of some 560,000 distinct CDR3 sequences, with less than 20% occurring once and the leading ten covering 15% to 20%. Germline assignment: CDR1 LNHDA and CDR2 SQIVND (reference sequence). This CDR3 has 14 residues. V was pared by 6 bases and J by 4 bases, with 12 bases between. Worth noting for this clonotype: The antigen remains unidentified.

This clonotype was obtained from a man younger than 35 who received the YFV17D yellow fever vaccine. Sequences were derived from PBMCs, sampled 5 to 6 days after the first yellow fever vaccination. The chain uses TRBV19 and TRBJ2-2; D possibly uses TRBD1 or TRBD2 (5 bases each). The CDR3 DNA reads as TGTGCCAGTAGAATCCGGGACCCCACCGGGGAGCTGTTTTTT. Translating it yields CASRIRDPTGELFF.